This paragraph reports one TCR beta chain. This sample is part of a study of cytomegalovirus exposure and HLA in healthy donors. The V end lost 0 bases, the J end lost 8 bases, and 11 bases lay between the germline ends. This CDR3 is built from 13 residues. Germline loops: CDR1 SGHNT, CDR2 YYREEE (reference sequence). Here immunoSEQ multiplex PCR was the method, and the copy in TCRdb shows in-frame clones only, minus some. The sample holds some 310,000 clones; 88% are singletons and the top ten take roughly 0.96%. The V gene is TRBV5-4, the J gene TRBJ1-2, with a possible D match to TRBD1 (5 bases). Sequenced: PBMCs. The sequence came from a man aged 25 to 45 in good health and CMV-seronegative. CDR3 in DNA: TGTGCCAGCAGCTTGGTCGGGGGGGAAGGCTACACCTTC. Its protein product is CASSLVGGEGYTF. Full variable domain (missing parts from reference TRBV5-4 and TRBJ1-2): ETGVTQSPTHLIKTRGQQVTLRCSSQSGHNTVSWYQQALGQGPQFIFQYYREEENGRGNFPPRFSGLQFPNYSSELNVNALELDDSALYLCASSLVGGEGYTFGSGTRLTVV.